A selection of T cell receptor beta chains follows, all from one sample in a study of cytomegalovirus exposure and HLA in healthy donors. TCRdb's table, derived via immunoSEQ multiplex PCR, lists solely in-frame clones and lacks some. Seen here are 150,000 or so clones, 80% to 90% observed once, and the top ten hold about 10%. What was sequenced was PBMCs. These receptors originate from a young woman in good health and CMV-seropositive. Both conserved end residues are part of each CDR3. The D gene is left open where the match is weak. Clone size is shown for a subset of rows, as once, few, many or a class of expanded clone.

j_call: TRBJ2-7; clone_size: -; cdr3_length: 14; v_call: TRBV28; d_call: TRBD2; cdr3_nt: TGTGCCAGCAGGAATAGCGGGGGCTCCTACGAGCAGTACTTC; cdr3_aa: CASRNSGGSYEQYF
j_call: TRBJ2-1; clone_size: -; cdr3_length: 15; v_call: TRBV6-1; d_call: -; cdr3_nt: TGTGCCAGCAGTGACCAACCTCAAAGCGGACATGAGCAGTTCTTC; cdr3_aa: CASSDQPQSGHEQFF
j_call: TRBJ1-5; clone_size: few; cdr3_length: 14; v_call: TRBV7-9; d_call: -; cdr3_nt: TGTGCCAGCAGCTTGAGTTATAGCAATCAGCCCCAGCATTTT; cdr3_aa: CASSLSYSNQPQHF
j_call: TRBJ2-1; clone_size: -; cdr3_length: 13; v_call: TRBV19; d_call: TRBD2; cdr3_nt: TGTGCCACTGCGGGGGGGCCTTGGAATGAGCAGTTCTTC; cdr3_aa: CATAGGPWNEQFF
j_call: TRBJ1-1; clone_size: -; cdr3_length: 17; v_call: TRBV13; d_call: TRBD1; cdr3_nt: TGTGCCAGCAGCCGACTCCGGGACAGGGGCCCGAGAACTGAAGCTTTCTTT; cdr3_aa: CASSRLRDRGPRTEAFF
j_call: TRBJ2-1; clone_size: -; cdr3_length: 13; v_call: TRBV7-9; d_call: TRBD2; cdr3_nt: TGTGCCAGTAAGCGGGGGGGCGTCGATGAGCAGTTCTTC; cdr3_aa: CASKRGGVDEQFF
j_call: TRBJ2-6; clone_size: -; cdr3_length: 15; v_call: TRBV5-4; d_call: -; cdr3_nt: TGTGCCAGCAGCTCCATACTCTCTGGGGCCAACGTCCTGACTTTC; cdr3_aa: CASSSILSGANVLTF
j_call: TRBJ2-2; clone_size: -; cdr3_length: 14; v_call: TRBV28; d_call: -; cdr3_nt: TGTGCCAGCAGGCGAGGGCTCAGCACCGGGGAGCTGTTTTTT; cdr3_aa: CASRRGLSTGELFF
j_call: TRBJ2-2; clone_size: once; cdr3_length: 14; v_call: TRBV9; d_call: -; cdr3_nt: TGTGCCAGCAGCGTAACCCCGGGGGTCGGGGAGCTGTTTTTT; cdr3_aa: CASSVTPGVGELFF
j_call: TRBJ2-5; clone_size: once; cdr3_length: 14; v_call: TRBV9; d_call: -; cdr3_nt: TGTGCCAGCGGGTCTCGACATCAGGGAAAGACCCAGTACTTC; cdr3_aa: CASGSRHQGKTQYF
j_call: TRBJ1-3; clone_size: -; cdr3_length: 18; v_call: TRBV9; d_call: TRBD1; cdr3_nt: TGTGCCAGCAGCTCTCCCATCAACGACAGGGCTGGAGGAAACACCATATATTTT; cdr3_aa: CASSSPINDRAGGNTIYF
j_call: TRBJ2-2; clone_size: -; cdr3_length: 17; v_call: TRBV9; d_call: TRBD2; cdr3_nt: TGTGCCAGCAGCGCCCCTCCCGTAGCGGGGTACACCGGGGAGCTGTTTTTT; cdr3_aa: CASSAPPVAGYTGELFF
j_call: TRBJ2-3; clone_size: -; cdr3_length: 15; v_call: TRBV28; d_call: TRBD2; cdr3_nt: TGTGCCAGCTACCGGGAGCGGGGGGCCACAGATACGCAGTATTTT; cdr3_aa: CASYRERGATDTQYF
j_call: TRBJ1-4; clone_size: -; cdr3_length: 14; v_call: TRBV2; d_call: -; cdr3_nt: TGTGCCAGCACCAAGGACAGCTCTAATGAAAAACTGTTTTTT; cdr3_aa: CASTKDSSNEKLFF
j_call: TRBJ1-1; clone_size: once; cdr3_length: 14; v_call: TRBV15; d_call: -; cdr3_nt: TGTGCCACCAGCAGAGATAGAAGGGAGACTGAAGCTTTCTTT; cdr3_aa: CATSRDRRETEAFF
j_call: TRBJ2-7; clone_size: -; cdr3_length: 16; v_call: TRBV27; d_call: -; cdr3_nt: TGTGCCAGCAGTTTATCACAGGTTCGGTTCCCTTACGAGCAGTACTTC; cdr3_aa: CASSLSQVRFPYEQYF
j_call: TRBJ1-6; clone_size: -; cdr3_length: 15; v_call: TRBV4-2; d_call: TRBD1; cdr3_nt: TGTGCCAGCAGCCAAGATCAGGGGGCGAATTCACCCCTCCACTTT; cdr3_aa: CASSQDQGANSPLHF
j_call: TRBJ1-5; clone_size: once; cdr3_length: 14; v_call: TRBV28; d_call: TRBD1; cdr3_nt: TGTGCCAGCAGTACAGGGGAATCGGGTCAGCCCCAGCATTTT; cdr3_aa: CASSTGESGQPQHF
j_call: TRBJ1-2; clone_size: -; cdr3_length: 13; v_call: TRBV6-1; d_call: -; cdr3_nt: TGTGCCAGCAGTGAAAGGGAGAACTATGGCTACACCTTC; cdr3_aa: CASSERENYGYTF
j_call: TRBJ1-1; clone_size: -; cdr3_length: 15; v_call: TRBV28; d_call: TRBD1; cdr3_nt: TGTGCCAGCAGGCCGCCGGGACAGTTTCACACTGAAGCTTTCTTT; cdr3_aa: CASRPPGQFHTEAFF
j_call: TRBJ1-2; clone_size: -; cdr3_length: 15; v_call: TRBV7-9; d_call: -; cdr3_nt: TGTGCCAGCAGCTTACAATCAACAACTAACTATGGCTACACCTTC; cdr3_aa: CASSLQSTTNYGYTF
j_call: TRBJ2-7; clone_size: few; cdr3_length: 14; v_call: TRBV6-1; d_call: TRBD1; cdr3_nt: TGTGCCAGCAGTGCTCGTGGACAGGGCGACGGGCAGTACTTC; cdr3_aa: CASSARGQGDGQYF
j_call: TRBJ2-3; clone_size: once; cdr3_length: 13; v_call: TRBV6-5; d_call: -; cdr3_nt: TGTGCCAGCACAGCGGACCACACAGATACGCAGTATTTT; cdr3_aa: CASTADHTDTQYF
j_call: TRBJ2-7; clone_size: -; cdr3_length: 12; v_call: TRBV6-1; d_call: -; cdr3_nt: TGTGCCAGCAGTACCCCGGTCGGCGAGCAGTACTTC; cdr3_aa: CASSTPVGEQYF
j_call: TRBJ2-2; clone_size: -; cdr3_length: 17; v_call: TRBV21-1; d_call: -; cdr3_nt: TGTGCCAGCAGCAACCCTAGCGGGGGGGCCCATACCGGGGAGCTGTTTTTT; cdr3_aa: CASSNPSGGAHTGELFF
j_call: TRBJ2-7; clone_size: -; cdr3_length: 16; v_call: TRBV7-2; d_call: -; cdr3_nt: TGTGCCAGCAGCTTAAGAAGCGGGCAGCCCGGGGAGAAGCAGTACTTC; cdr3_aa: CASSLRSGQPGEKQYF
j_call: TRBJ2-1; clone_size: -; cdr3_length: 14; v_call: TRBV28; d_call: TRBD1; cdr3_nt: TGTGCCAGCAGTTTTGGGACAGGGCGGCTTGAGCAGTTCTTC; cdr3_aa: CASSFGTGRLEQFF
j_call: TRBJ2-7; clone_size: -; cdr3_length: 15; v_call: TRBV6-5; d_call: TRBD1; cdr3_nt: TGTGCCAGCAGTCAAGGACAGGGAGTATCGAACGAGCAGTACTTC; cdr3_aa: CASSQGQGVSNEQYF
j_call: TRBJ2-3; clone_size: -; cdr3_length: 15; v_call: TRBV27; d_call: TRBD2; cdr3_nt: TGTGCCAGCAGTTTGGTGCTAGCGGGGACAGATACGCAGTATTTT; cdr3_aa: CASSLVLAGTDTQYF
j_call: TRBJ1-5; clone_size: -; cdr3_length: 14; v_call: TRBV4-1; d_call: -; cdr3_nt: TGCGCCAGCAGCCAAGATGCCCGAGGCCAGCCCCAGCATTTT; cdr3_aa: CASSQDARGQPQHF
j_call: TRBJ1-4; clone_size: -; cdr3_length: 15; v_call: TRBV30; d_call: -; cdr3_nt: TGTGCCTGGAGGCCCGGGGGGCGATTGAGAGAAAAACTGTTTTTT; cdr3_aa: CAWRPGGRLREKLFF
j_call: TRBJ2-2; clone_size: -; cdr3_length: 15; v_call: TRBV9; d_call: -; cdr3_nt: TGTGCCAGCAGCTCCGGGACACCTCACACCGGGGAGCTGTTTTTT; cdr3_aa: CASSSGTPHTGELFF
j_call: TRBJ1-6; clone_size: -; cdr3_length: 17; v_call: TRBV27; d_call: TRBD1; cdr3_nt: TGTGCCAGCAGTTGGACAGGGGTTTTCGGGGATAATTCACCCCTCCACTTT; cdr3_aa: CASSWTGVFGDNSPLHF
j_call: TRBJ2-7; clone_size: -; cdr3_length: 15; v_call: TRBV28; d_call: TRBD1; cdr3_nt: TGTGCCAGCAGGGGGGGACAGGGACCCCACTACGAGCAGTACTTC; cdr3_aa: CASRGGQGPHYEQYF
j_call: TRBJ1-2; clone_size: -; cdr3_length: 16; v_call: TRBV7-2; d_call: -; cdr3_nt: TGTGCCAGCAGCTTAGAGTGGGGCAGGGGCAACTATGGCTACACCTTC; cdr3_aa: CASSLEWGRGNYGYTF
j_call: TRBJ2-7; clone_size: -; cdr3_length: 13; v_call: TRBV30; d_call: -; cdr3_nt: TGTGCCTGGAGTGTAGGGGTCAGCTACGAGCAGTACTTC; cdr3_aa: CAWSVGVSYEQYF
j_call: TRBJ2-3; clone_size: -; cdr3_length: 16; v_call: TRBV7-9; d_call: -; cdr3_nt: TGTGCCAGCAGCTTGTTTATTACGGGGGGCACAGATACGCAGTATTTT; cdr3_aa: CASSLFITGGTDTQYF
j_call: TRBJ1-1; clone_size: -; cdr3_length: 12; v_call: TRBV6-1; d_call: -; cdr3_nt: TGTGCCAGCATTCCCAGTCCCGCTGAAGCTTTCTTT; cdr3_aa: CASIPSPAEAFF
j_call: TRBJ1-5; clone_size: -; cdr3_length: 13; v_call: TRBV6-1; d_call: -; cdr3_nt: TGTGCCAGCAACTCCGATCCCCCTCAGCCCCAGCATTTT; cdr3_aa: CASNSDPPQPQHF
j_call: TRBJ1-1; clone_size: -; cdr3_length: 15; v_call: TRBV6-6; d_call: -; cdr3_nt: TGTGCCAGCAGTTCGGTGGCAGGTATGAACACTGAAGCTTTCTTT; cdr3_aa: CASSSVAGMNTEAFF
j_call: TRBJ1-3; clone_size: -; cdr3_length: 16; v_call: TRBV5-4; d_call: TRBD1; cdr3_nt: TGTGCCAGCAGCTTTTTCCAAGGGGGCACTGGAAACACCATATATTTT; cdr3_aa: CASSFFQGGTGNTIYF
j_call: TRBJ2-7; clone_size: -; cdr3_length: 15; v_call: TRBV13; d_call: TRBD1; cdr3_nt: TGTGCCAGCAGCTTAGTGGGACAGGGCTCCTACGAGCAGTACTTC; cdr3_aa: CASSLVGQGSYEQYF
j_call: TRBJ1-2; clone_size: -; cdr3_length: 15; v_call: TRBV11-2; d_call: TRBD1; cdr3_nt: TGTGCCAGCAGCTCGATACAGGGGAGCTTCTATGGCTACACCTTC; cdr3_aa: CASSSIQGSFYGYTF
j_call: TRBJ1-1; clone_size: -; cdr3_length: 14; v_call: TRBV5-1; d_call: -; cdr3_nt: TGCGCCAGCAGCTTGGGCAGTAAGAACACTGAAGCTTTCTTT; cdr3_aa: CASSLGSKNTEAFF
j_call: TRBJ1-1; clone_size: -; cdr3_length: 14; v_call: TRBV6-6; d_call: -; cdr3_nt: TGTGCCAGCAGCACGGAGACAGGGAACACTGAAGCTTTCTTT; cdr3_aa: CASSTETGNTEAFF
j_call: TRBJ2-1; clone_size: -; cdr3_length: 15; v_call: TRBV11-3; d_call: TRBD1; cdr3_nt: TGTGCCAGCAGCTCCCGGGACAGGCAGGGCAATGAGCAGTTCTTC; cdr3_aa: CASSSRDRQGNEQFF
j_call: TRBJ1-5; clone_size: few; cdr3_length: 15; v_call: TRBV6-1; d_call: -; cdr3_nt: TGTGCCAGCAGTGAGGGGAGCCTTAGCAATCAGCCCCAGCATTTT; cdr3_aa: CASSEGSLSNQPQHF
j_call: TRBJ2-3; clone_size: few; cdr3_length: 15; v_call: TRBV7-2; d_call: TRBD1; cdr3_nt: TGTGCCAGCAGCCCGACAGGGGTTAATACAGATACGCAGTATTTT; cdr3_aa: CASSPTGVNTDTQYF
j_call: TRBJ2-2; clone_size: -; cdr3_length: 20; v_call: TRBV9; d_call: TRBD1; cdr3_nt: TGTGCCAGCAGCTTCGGAGTTTCGAAGACAGGGGGCCTGAACACCGGGGAGCTGTTTTTT; cdr3_aa: CASSFGVSKTGGLNTGELFF
j_call: TRBJ2-2; clone_size: once; cdr3_length: 16; v_call: TRBV6-5; d_call: -; cdr3_nt: TGTGCCAGCAGTTACTCATTTAGCGGGAACACCGGGGAGCTGTTTTTT; cdr3_aa: CASSYSFSGNTGELFF
j_call: TRBJ1-4; clone_size: -; cdr3_length: 16; v_call: TRBV4-1; d_call: TRBD1; cdr3_nt: TGCGCCAGCAGCCAAGTGTTGGGACAGGGGTCTGAAAAACTGTTTTTT; cdr3_aa: CASSQVLGQGSEKLFF